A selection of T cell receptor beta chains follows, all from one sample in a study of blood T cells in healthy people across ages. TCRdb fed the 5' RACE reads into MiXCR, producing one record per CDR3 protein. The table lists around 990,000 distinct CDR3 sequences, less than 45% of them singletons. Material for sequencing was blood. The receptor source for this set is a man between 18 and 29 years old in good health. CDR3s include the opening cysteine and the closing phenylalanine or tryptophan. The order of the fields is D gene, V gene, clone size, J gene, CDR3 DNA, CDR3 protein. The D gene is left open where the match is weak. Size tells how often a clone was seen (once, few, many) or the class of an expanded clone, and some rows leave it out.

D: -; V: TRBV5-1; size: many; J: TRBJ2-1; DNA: TGCGCCAGCAGCTTGGTATTAGGGAATGAGCAGTTCTTC; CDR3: CASSLVLGNEQFF
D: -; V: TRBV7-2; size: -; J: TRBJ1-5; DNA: TGTGCCAGCAGCTTACAGGGATTCGAGAGCAATCAGCCCCAGCATTTT; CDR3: CASSLQGFESNQPQHF
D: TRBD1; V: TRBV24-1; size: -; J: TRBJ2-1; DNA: TGTGCCACCGTCGGGGGACAGGCAGACTACAATGAGCAGTTCTTC; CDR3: CATVGGQADYNEQFF
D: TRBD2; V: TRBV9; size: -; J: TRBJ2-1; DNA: TGTGCCAGCAGCGTAGGGGTAGCGGGGGGTCGTTACAATGAGCAGTTCTTC; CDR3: CASSVGVAGGRYNEQFF
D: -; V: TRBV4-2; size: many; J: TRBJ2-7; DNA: TGTGCCAGCAGCCAAGAGGCAGGGTCCTCCTACGAGCAGTACTTC; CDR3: CASSQEAGSSYEQYF
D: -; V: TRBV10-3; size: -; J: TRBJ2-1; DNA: TGTGCCATCAGTGAAAGTCGACTAGGGAGCTCCTACAATGAGCAGTTCTTC; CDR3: CAISESRLGSSYNEQFF
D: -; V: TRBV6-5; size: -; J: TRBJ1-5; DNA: TGTGCCAGCAGTGAAACAGGGAGTCAGCCCCAGCATTTT; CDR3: CASSETGSQPQHF
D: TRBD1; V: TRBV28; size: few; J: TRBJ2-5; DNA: TGTGCCAGCAGTTTCCAGGACAGGGGTCGTGAGACCCAGTACTTC; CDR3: CASSFQDRGRETQYF
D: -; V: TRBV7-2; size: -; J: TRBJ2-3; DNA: TGTGCCAGCAGACAGATCACAGATACGCAGTATTTT; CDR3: CASRQITDTQYF
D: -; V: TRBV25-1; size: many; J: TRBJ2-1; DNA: TGTGCCAGCCAGGGACCCTACAATGAGCAGTTCTTC; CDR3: CASQGPYNEQFF
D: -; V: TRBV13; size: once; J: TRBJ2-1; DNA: TGTGCCAGCAGCTCCGAGGGCGATGGGCAGTTCTTC; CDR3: CASSSEGDGQFF
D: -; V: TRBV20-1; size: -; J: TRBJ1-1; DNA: TGCAGTGCTAGCCTGTGGGGGAACACTGAAGCTTTCTTT; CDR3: CSASLWGNTEAFF
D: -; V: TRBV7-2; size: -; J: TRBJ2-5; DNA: TGTGCCAGCAGCTTGGTCAGTAAGAGCGCTACAGGGAAGACCCAGTACTTC; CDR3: CASSLVSKSATGKTQYF
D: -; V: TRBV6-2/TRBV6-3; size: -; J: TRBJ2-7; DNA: TGTGCCAGCAGTTATCCCATTTCGGGCTCCTACGAGCAGTACTTC; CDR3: CASSYPISGSYEQYF
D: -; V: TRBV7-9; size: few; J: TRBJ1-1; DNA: TGTGCCAGCAGCTTGGAGGGGGAGATAGGGGCTGAAGCTTTCTTT; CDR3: CASSLEGEIGAEAFF
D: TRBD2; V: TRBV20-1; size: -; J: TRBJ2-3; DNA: TGCAGTGCCCGAGGACTAGCGGGGGGAAGCCGGGTAGATACGCAGTATTTT; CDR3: CSARGLAGGSRVDTQYF
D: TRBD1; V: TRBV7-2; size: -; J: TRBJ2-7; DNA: TGTGCCAGCAGCTCCAACAGGGGTTCCTACGAGCAGTACTTC; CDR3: CASSSNRGSYEQYF
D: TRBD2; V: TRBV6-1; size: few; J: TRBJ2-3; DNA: TGTGCCAGCACCTCCCTGGGACTAGCGGGCGAGAGCACAGATACGCAGTATTTT; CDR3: CASTSLGLAGESTDTQYF
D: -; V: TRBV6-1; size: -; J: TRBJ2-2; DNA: TGTGCCAGCAGGCCTGGGGACGACACCCTAATTTCCGGGGAGCTGTTTTTT; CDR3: CASRPGDDTLISGELFF
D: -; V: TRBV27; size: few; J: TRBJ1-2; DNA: TGTGCCAGCAGTCCGGGCAGTCTAAAGAGTAACTATGGCTACACCTTC; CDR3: CASSPGSLKSNYGYTF
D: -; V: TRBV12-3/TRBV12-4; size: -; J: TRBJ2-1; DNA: TGTGCCAGCAGTTTAGCGGGGGGGCGTCTTTTCGATGAGCAGTTCTTC; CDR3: CASSLAGGRLFDEQFF
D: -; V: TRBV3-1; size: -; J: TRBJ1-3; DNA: TGTGCCAGCAGCCAAGACCACTCTGGAAACACCATATATTTT; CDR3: CASSQDHSGNTIYF
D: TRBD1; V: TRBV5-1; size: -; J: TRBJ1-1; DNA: TGCGCCTCACAGGGGTCCTCTATGAACACTGTAGCTTTCTTT; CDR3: CASQGSSMNTVAFF
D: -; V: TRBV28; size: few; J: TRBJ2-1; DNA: TGTGCCAGCAGCTTCCTCCCAGACAGCTTCTACAATGAGCAGTTCTTC; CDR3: CASSFLPDSFYNEQFF
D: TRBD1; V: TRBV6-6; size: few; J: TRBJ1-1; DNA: TGTGCCAGCAGTTATGCAGGGGGCATGAACACTGAAGCTTTCTTT; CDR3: CASSYAGGMNTEAFF
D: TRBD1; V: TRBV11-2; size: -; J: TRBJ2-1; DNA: TGTGCCAGCAGCCAGAGGGGGCTCAAGGATGAGCAGTTCTTC; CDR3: CASSQRGLKDEQFF
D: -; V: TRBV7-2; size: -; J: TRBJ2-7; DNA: TGTGCCAACAGTCTTGCGGACACACGATACGAGCAGTACTTC; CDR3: CANSLADTRYEQYF
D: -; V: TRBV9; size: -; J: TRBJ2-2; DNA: TGTGCCAGCAAAAGGGGGACCGGGGAGCTGTTTTTT; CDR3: CASKRGTGELFF
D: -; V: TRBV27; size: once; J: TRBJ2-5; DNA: TGTGCCAGCAATTTAACGGGGCAAGAGACCCAGTACTTC; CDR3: CASNLTGQETQYF
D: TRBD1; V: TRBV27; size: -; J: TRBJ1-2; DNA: TGTGCCAGCAGTGCCAGCCGGGGACAGAGCTATGGCTACACCTTC; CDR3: CASSASRGQSYGYTF
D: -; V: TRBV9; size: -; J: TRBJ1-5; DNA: TGTGCCAGCAGTCCGTCTCTCTATAGCAATCAGCCCCAGCATTTT; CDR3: CASSPSLYSNQPQHF
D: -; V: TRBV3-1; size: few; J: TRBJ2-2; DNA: TGTGCCAGCCAACTTCTGGACGGCGCGAACACCGGGGAGCTGTTTTTT; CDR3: CASQLLDGANTGELFF
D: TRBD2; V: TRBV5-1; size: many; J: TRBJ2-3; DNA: TGTGCCAGCTCCCTTGGGACTAGCGGCACAGATACGCAGTATTTT; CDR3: CASSLGTSGTDTQYF
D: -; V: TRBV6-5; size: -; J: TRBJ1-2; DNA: TGTGCCAGCAGCGTTAAGCCCACAATAAACTATGGCTACACCTTC; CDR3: CASSVKPTINYGYTF
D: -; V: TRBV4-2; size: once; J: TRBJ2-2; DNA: TGTGCCAGCAGCCAAGATCCGGCCTCGAACACCGGGGAGCTGTTTTTT; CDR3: CASSQDPASNTGELFF
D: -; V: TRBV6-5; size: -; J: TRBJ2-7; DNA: TGTGCCAGCAGTTACGCGCGGCAGCTGTACGAGCAGTACTTC; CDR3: CASSYARQLYEQYF
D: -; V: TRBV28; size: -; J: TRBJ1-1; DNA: TGTGCCAGCAGCCCAGCCCCGGGGAACACTGAAGCTTTCTTT; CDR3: CASSPAPGNTEAFF
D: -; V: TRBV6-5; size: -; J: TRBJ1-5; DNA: TGTGCCAGCAGTCCGGGACAAGGGGTCAATCAGCCCCAGCATTTT; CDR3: CASSPGQGVNQPQHF
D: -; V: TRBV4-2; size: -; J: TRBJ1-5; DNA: TGTGCCAGCAGCGATCGTATTAATCAGCCCCAGCATTTT; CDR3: CASSDRINQPQHF
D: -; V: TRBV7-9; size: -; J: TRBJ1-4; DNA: TGTGCCAGCAGCTTTGGCAGATCTAATGAAAAACTGTTTTTT; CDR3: CASSFGRSNEKLFF
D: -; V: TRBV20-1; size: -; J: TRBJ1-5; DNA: TGCAGTGCTTGGCCCCGGGACTCTAGCAATCAGCCCCAGCATTTT; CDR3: CSAWPRDSSNQPQHF
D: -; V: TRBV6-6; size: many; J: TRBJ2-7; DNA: TGTGCCAGCAGTTATTCGGGGTCCTACGAGCAGTACTTC; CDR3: CASSYSGSYEQYF
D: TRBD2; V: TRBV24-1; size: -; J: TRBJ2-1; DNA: TGTGCCACCAGTGATTCTAGCGGGACTAGCGTATATGAGCAGTTCTTC; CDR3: CATSDSSGTSVYEQFF
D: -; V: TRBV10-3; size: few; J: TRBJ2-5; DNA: TGTGCCATCAGGACACCTGGGGGAGAGACCCAGTACTTC; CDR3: CAIRTPGGETQYF
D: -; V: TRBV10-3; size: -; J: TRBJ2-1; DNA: TGTGCCATCAGTGATCGTAGTCCCAATGAGCAGTTCTTC; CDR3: CAISDRSPNEQFF
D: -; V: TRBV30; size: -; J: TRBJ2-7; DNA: TGTGCCTGGAGTGTTAGGCCCGATTACTCCTACGAGCAGTACTTC; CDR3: CAWSVRPDYSYEQYF
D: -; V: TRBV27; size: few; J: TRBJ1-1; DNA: TGTGCCAGCAGTTTTAGGGGACGGAACACTGAAGCTTTCTTT; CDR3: CASSFRGRNTEAFF
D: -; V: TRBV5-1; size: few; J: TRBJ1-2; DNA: TGCGCCAGCAGCTTGGATGTGGGTGGAAGCGGCTACACCTTC; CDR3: CASSLDVGGSGYTF